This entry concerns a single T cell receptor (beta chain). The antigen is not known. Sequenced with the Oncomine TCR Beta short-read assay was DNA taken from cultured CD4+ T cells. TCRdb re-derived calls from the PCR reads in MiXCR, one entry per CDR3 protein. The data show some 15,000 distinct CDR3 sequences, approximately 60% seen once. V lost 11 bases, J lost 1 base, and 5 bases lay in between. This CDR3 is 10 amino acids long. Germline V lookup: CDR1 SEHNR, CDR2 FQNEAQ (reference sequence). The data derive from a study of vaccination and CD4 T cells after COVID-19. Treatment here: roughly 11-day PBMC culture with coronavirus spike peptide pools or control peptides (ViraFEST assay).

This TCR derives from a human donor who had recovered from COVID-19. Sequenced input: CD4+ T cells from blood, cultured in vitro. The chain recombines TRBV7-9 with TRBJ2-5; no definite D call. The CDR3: CAVGQETQYF. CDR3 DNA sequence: TGTGCCGTTGGCCAAGAGACCCAGTACTTC.